The TCR beta chain described here comes from a study of T cell changes during pregnancy in multiple sclerosis. Trimming took off 2 bases at V and 1 base at J, with 8 bases between the two ends. This CDR3 spans 14 amino acids. Germline V gene sequence: CDR1 MNHNS, CDR2 SASEGT. TCRdb's table, derived via immunoSEQ multiplex PCR, lists solely in-frame clones and lacks some. The data contain some 23,000 clones, about 89% of them singletons. This TCR came from a female donor in good health, enrolled as a control in a pregnancy study. This chain uses TRBV6-1 with TRBJ1-1; D remains unclear. The specimen comprised CD8+ T cells from peripheral blood mononuclear cells, sampled in the first trimester of pregnancy. CDR3 region: CASSELGGNTEAFF. DNA for the CDR3: TGTGCCAGCAGTGAATTAGGAGGGAACACTGAAGCTTTCTTT.